These 21 T cell receptor beta chains were sequenced from one sample in a study of T cells after posttransplantation cyclophosphamide (dated by TCRdb to the mid-2010s). The treatment or condition label, read with the paper, signifies: high-dose cyclophosphamide on days +3 and +4 as single-agent GVHD prophylaxis. For conditioning, the PTCy patients got busulfan and fludarabine, then a related or unrelated marrow graft, followed by cyclophosphamide on days +3 and +4. The receptor library was made with the immunoSEQ multiplex PCR assay. TCRdb took over this immuneACCESS table, retaining in-frame rearrangements with V and J assigned. Such tables are incomplete; in checked studies, under half of the missing clones stem from an unresolved V gene, and the remainder is unexplained. This sample is represented by roughly 20,000 clones; 70% to 85% of them were singletons. Jointly, the top ten make up 25% to 35% of the sample.

The source was PBMCs, collected after an allogeneic stem cell transplant with post-transplant cyclophosphamide. The receptor set was obtained from a male patient aged 30 to 39 who received an allogeneic stem cell transplant from a related donor, was CMV-positive, and had acute GVHD only. After a transplant, some T cells may be the graft donor's own cells.

This clone was recorded a few times. The rearrangement uses TRBV10-3 and TRBJ1-5, with 7 positions matching TRBD1. From germline, CDR1 is ENHRY and CDR2 SYGVKD. The CDR3 has 14 amino acids. The J segment lost 0 bases and the V segment lost 10 bases, leaving 6 bases of the junction unmatched. CDR3 loop: CATRGQYSNQPQHF. CDR3 DNA: TGTGCCACCAGGGGACAGTATAGCAATCAGCCCCAGCATTTT.

This chain joins TRBV30 and TRBJ1-2; no firm D call. This CDR3 has 13 amino acids. V was clipped by 2 bases and J by 8 bases, with 15 bases between them. Looked up from germline, CDR1 is GTSNPN and CDR2 is SVGIG (reference sequence). The chain's CDR3 is CAWSSVGDKGYTF. As DNA, the CDR3 is TGTGCCTGGAGTTCGGTCGGTGATAAGGGCTACACCTTC.

The sample holds a few counts of this clone. The rearrangement uses TRBV4-1 and TRBJ1-5; TRBD1 matches 7 bases. In germline, CDR1 is MGHRA, CDR2 YSYEKL. Trimming took 6 bases from V and 4 from J; bases not matched to a gene: 3. CDR3 length: 13 amino acids. CDR3 sequence (DNA): TGCGCCAGCAGTTACAGGGGAAATCAGCCCCAGCATTTT. This gives the protein CASSYRGNQPQHF.

The chain links TRBV7-8 to TRBJ2-1; 10 positions agree with TRBD2. J was trimmed by 7 bases and V by 6 bases; bases with no gene match: 15. The CDR3 length is 17 residues. Per germline, CDR1 SGHVS and CDR2 FQNEAQ. In DNA, the CDR3 is TGTGCCAGCAGGATGGGAGCTAGCGGGGGCCGGGGTAATGAGCAGTTCTTC. Residues: CASRMGASGGRGNEQFF.

The chain employs TRBV7-2 and TRBJ2-7; 9 bases line up with TRBD2. The germline V gene encodes CDR1 SGHTA and CDR2 FQGNSA. The CDR3 has 14 amino acids. The J segment lost 0 bases and the V segment lost 6 bases, leaving 3 bases of the junction unmatched. CDR3 in DNA: TGTGCCAGCAGGCCAGCGGGGGGCTCCTACGAGCAGTACTTC. Amino acids: CASRPAGGSYEQYF.

This chain links TRBV28 with TRBJ1-2; 7 bases match TRBD1. The CDR3 totals 15 residues. CDR1 MDHEN and CDR2 SYDVKM come from the germline V gene. J gave up 2 bases and V 3 bases, and 6 bases lay outside the gene matches. The CDR3 DNA reads as TGTGCCAGCAGTTTCCTTGGACAGGTGAACTATGGCTACACCTTC. Amino acid sequence: CASSFLGQVNYGYTF.

A single count supports this clone. V and J are TRBV27 and TRBJ1-1; 7 bases agree with TRBD1. With 5 bases clipped from V and 8 bases from J, the junction kept 8 bases outside the gene matches. The CDR3 runs to 13 residues. Germline CDR1 and CDR2: MNHEY and SMNVEV (reference sequence). CDR3 sequence (DNA): TGTGCCAGCAGTCCCCGCCCCAGGGGGGAAGCTTTCTTT. Protein product: CASSPRPRGEAFF.

The chain is built from TRBV6-1 and TRBJ2-2, with a possible D match to TRBD1 (5 bases). Germline CDR1 is MNHNS and CDR2 is SASEGT. The CDR3 is 15 residues long. The ends were cut back, 4 bases at V and 10 bases at J, with 19 bases in the middle. The CDR3, as DNA: TGTGCCAGCAGTGCCGGACCTACACAGGCCGTGGAGCTGTTTTTT. Amino acids: CASSAGPTQAVELFF.

The chain recombines TRBV21-1 with TRBJ1-5; the table's TRBD1 call for D was not verified on the DNA. TRBV21-1 has pseudogene status. This CDR3 contains 16 residues. The CDR3 DNA reads as TGTGCCAGCAGCACGGACAGGGGGCGGGTCAATCAGCCCCAGCATTTT. Its translation is CASSTDRGRVNQPQHF.

This chain links TRBV4-3 with TRBJ2-1; 12 bases agree with TRBD2. The CDR3 is made up of 15 amino acids. Trimming removed 3 bases from V and 5 bases from J; junction bases left unmatched: 2. CDR1 is LGHNA, CDR2 YSLEER, per germline. The CDR3 nucleotides read TGCGCCAGCAGCCAGAGACTAGCGGGGGACAATGAGCAGTTCTTC. As protein: CASSQRLAGDNEQFF.

The sample holds one count of this clone. The rearrangement uses TRBV7-8 and TRBJ2-2, with 11 bases fitting TRBD1. This CDR3 has 18 amino acids. V dropped 5 bases and J dropped 4; count of bases not matched to a gene: 12. Germline CDR1 SGHVS, CDR2 FQNEAQ. The CDR3 coding sequence is TGTGCCAGCAGCGTTACCCGGGACAGGGGGTCGGGCACCGGGGAGCTGTTTTTT. Translated: CASSVTRDRGSGTGELFF. The complete variable domain, with remaining parts taken from reference TRBV7-8 and TRBJ2-2, reads GAGVSQSPRYKVAKRGQDVALRCDPISGHVSLFWYQQALGQGPEFLTYFQNEAQLDKSGLPSDRFFAERPEGSVSTLKIQRTQQEDSAVYLCASSVTRDRGSGTGELFFGEGSRLTVL.

CDR3: CASSFEGYQETQYF. CDR3 sequence (DNA): TGTGCCAGCAGCTTCGAGGGCTACCAAGAGACCCAGTACTTC. This chain links TRBV7-2 with TRBJ2-5; the D gene is possibly TRBD2 (5 bases). With 3 bases removed from V and 0 bases from J, the gap between germline ends came to 8 bases. The CDR3 runs 14 residues. CDR1 and CDR2 from the germline V gene are SGHTA and FQGNSA.

The genes are TRBV6-6 and TRBJ2-3; 9 bases fit TRBD2. The CDR3 runs 15 residues. The V and J ends lost 6 bases and 1 base, in that order; junction bases with no gene match: 5. The germline V gene encodes CDR1 MNHNY and CDR2 SVGAGI (reference sequence). Here the CDR3 reads CASRTGLAGTDTQYF. The CDR3, as DNA: TGTGCCAGCAGGACGGGACTAGCCGGCACAGATACGCAGTATTTT.

This CDR3 reads CASRDRLNTEAFF. The CDR3 coding sequence is TGCGCCAGCCGGGACAGGCTGAACACTGAAGCTTTCTTT. The rearrangement joins TRBV10-1 to TRBJ1-1, with 8 bases aligning to TRBD1. V lost 8 bases to trimming and J lost 0 bases; unmatched junction nucleotides: 2. The germline V gene encodes CDR1 WNHNN and CDR2 SYGVQD (reference sequence). The CDR3 is 13 residues long.

V and J are TRBV2 and TRBJ2-1, with TRBD2 identical over 7 bases. Trimming removed 3 bases from V and 8 bases from J; junction bases left unmatched: 4. This CDR3 region has 13 residues. Looked up from germline, CDR1 is SNHLY and CDR2 is FYNNEI. The CDR3 nucleotides are TGTGCCAGCAGTGATTGGAGCGGGGATGAGCAGTTCTTC. It is translated as CASSDWSGDEQFF.

V is TRBV7-9 and J is TRBJ1-4; D not resolved. Trimming shortened V by 2 bases and J by 2 bases, and 9 bases separated the two germline ends. CDR1 SEHNR and CDR2 FQNEAQ come from the germline V gene (reference sequence). The CDR3 has 15 residues. The CDR3 here is CASSLTGITNEKLFF. CDR3 sequence (DNA): TGTGCCAGCAGCTTAACGGGGATCACTAATGAAAAACTGTTTTTT. The full variable domain, completed using reference TRBV7-9 and TRBJ1-4, is DTGVSQNPRHKITKRGQNVTFRCDPISEHNRLYWYRQTLGQGPEFLTYFQNEAQLEKSRLLSDRFSAERPKGSFSTLEIQRTEQGDSAMYLCASSLTGITNEKLFFGSGTQLSVL.

The genes are TRBV7-9 and TRBJ2-3, with 11 bases matching TRBD2. This CDR3 is 15 amino acids long. Per the germline V gene, CDR1 is SEHNR and CDR2 is FQNEAQ (reference sequence). V was pared by 5 bases and J by 0 bases, with 1 base of the junction left unmatched. The CDR3 loop reads CASSRLAGSTDTQYF. Here the CDR3 DNA reads TGTGCCAGCAGCCGACTAGCGGGGAGCACAGATACGCAGTATTTT. Filled out from reference TRBV7-9 and TRBJ2-3, the complete variable domain reads DTGVSQNPRHKITKRGQNVTFRCDPISEHNRLYWYRQTLGQGPEFLTYFQNEAQLEKSRLLSDRFSAERPKGSFSTLEIQRTEQGDSAMYLCASSRLAGSTDTQYFGPGTRLTVL.

The chain is built from TRBV27 and TRBJ1-6; D call uncertain. Looked up from germline, CDR1 is MNHEY and CDR2 is SMNVEV (reference sequence). V was cut by 3 bases and J by 14 bases, with 8 bases left in between. The CDR3 has 11 amino acids. CDR3 sequence: CASSFGGTLHF. CDR3 nucleotides: TGTGCCAGCAGTTTCGGCGGCACCCTCCACTTT.

This rearrangement joins TRBV6-1 to TRBJ2-1; TRBD2 might be the D (5 bases). Trimming shortened V by 10 bases and J by 7 bases, and 20 bases separated the two germline ends. The CDR3 has 14 amino acids. The germline CDR1 and CDR2 sequences are MNHNS and SASEGT. In nucleotides, the CDR3 is TGTGCCACCGCCGTACTAGGAAGAAGGAATGAGCAGTTCTTC. As protein: CATAVLGRRNEQFF.

The genes are TRBV19 and TRBJ1-1; the D is unclear. Trimming shortened V by 3 bases and J by 0 bases, and 14 bases separated the two germline ends. CDR3 length: 16 residues. Germline values: CDR1 LNHDA, CDR2 SQIVND (reference sequence). The CDR3 coding sequence is TGTGCCAGTAGTATTCGCGAGGATTATCTGAACACTGAAGCTTTCTTT. Its protein is CASSIREDYLNTEAFF.

The CDR3 protein is CASSLRQGGDEQYF. The CDR3 nucleotides are TGTGCCAGCAGCTTAAGACAGGGTGGGGACGAGCAGTACTTC. The V gene is TRBV5-6, the J gene TRBJ2-7, with 7 bases lining up with TRBD1. Germline V CDR1 and CDR2: SGHDT, YYEEEE. This CDR3 spans 14 amino acids. Trimming cost V 2 bases and J 5 bases; bases outside gene matches: 7.